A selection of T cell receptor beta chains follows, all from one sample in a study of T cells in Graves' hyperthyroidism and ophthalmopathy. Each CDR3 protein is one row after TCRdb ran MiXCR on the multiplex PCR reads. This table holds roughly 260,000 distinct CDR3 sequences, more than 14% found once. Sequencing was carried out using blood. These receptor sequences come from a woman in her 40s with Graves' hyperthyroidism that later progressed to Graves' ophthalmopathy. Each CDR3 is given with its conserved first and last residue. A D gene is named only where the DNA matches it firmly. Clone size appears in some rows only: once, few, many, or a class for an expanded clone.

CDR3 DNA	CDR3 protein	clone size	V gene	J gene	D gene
TGTGCCAGCAATGAGCGGGAGGGCCTGTCAGAGACCCAGTACTTC	CASNEREGLSETQYF	few	TRBV25-1	TRBJ2-5	TRBD2
TGTGCCAGCAGTAACCCAACGCGAAACACTGAAGCTTTCTTT	CASSNPTRNTEAFF	many	TRBV6-1	TRBJ1-1	.
TGTGCCAGCAGTGCACCTAGCGGAGAACTCCAAGAGACCCAGTACTTC	CASSAPSGELQETQYF	.	TRBV2	TRBJ2-5	TRBD2
TGTGCCAGCTCGTTGTGGGGCACTGAAGCTTTCTTT	CASSLWGTEAFF	many	TRBV18	TRBJ1-1	.
TGCGCCAGCAGCCCCTCCTCGGGACAGGGGGCACACTCACCCCTCCACTTT	CASSPSSGQGAHSPLHF	many	TRBV5-1	TRBJ1-6	TRBD1
TGTGCCAGCAGTTTAAAGTTCGGGAGGATCGTTGATAATTCACCCCTCCACTTT	CASSLKFGRIVDNSPLHF	many	TRBV28	TRBJ1-6	.
TGTGCCAGCAGCTTGCGTGTCAGGGTGGTGGGGGAGCAGTACTTC	CASSLRVRVVGEQYF	many	TRBV5-6	TRBJ2-7	.
TGCAGTGCTAGAGCCCCCGGAAGCAATCAGCCCCAGCATTTT	CSARAPGSNQPQHF	few	TRBV20-1	TRBJ1-5	.
TGTGCCAGCAGTTTAGTTTGGGGAGAGACCCAGTACTTC	CASSLVWGETQYF	many	TRBV28	TRBJ2-5	.
TGCAGTGCTGGACCCGGCTTAGTAGCGGGAGTTCGGGAGACCCAGTACTTC	CSAGPGLVAGVRETQYF	many	TRBV20-1	TRBJ2-5	TRBD2
TGTGCCAGCAGCTTCGGTCCCCCGGGAGAGACCCAGTACTTC	CASSFGPPGETQYF	many	TRBV7-9	TRBJ2-5	.
TGTGCCAGCAGCACTCACAGGACAGGGTTATACGAGCAGTACTTC	CASSTHRTGLYEQYF	.	TRBV3-1	TRBJ2-7	TRBD1
TGTGCCAGCACCCTAACAGGGGCAGGGGGCTACACCTTC	CASTLTGAGGYTF	many	TRBV28	TRBJ1-2	TRBD1
TGTGCCAGCAGTTCACCCCCCCCCGAAGCTTTCTTT	CASSSPPPEAFF	.	TRBV28	TRBJ1-1	.
TGTGCCAGTAGTAACCCGGGACTAGCGGGAACCTACAATGAGCAGTTCTTC	CASSNPGLAGTYNEQFF	many	TRBV19	TRBJ2-1	TRBD2
TGTGCCACCATACGTTCTTTGAGCTCTGGGGCCAACGTCCTGACTTTC	CATIRSLSSGANVLTF	many	TRBV2	TRBJ2-6	.
TGCGCCAGCAGCGTGGAGACAGGACGTAACACTGAAGCTTTCTTT	CASSVETGRNTEAFF	many	TRBV5-1	TRBJ1-1	.
TGTGCCAGCAGTTTGGGACAGACTCTAGCCAAAAACATTCAGTACTTC	CASSLGQTLAKNIQYF	many	TRBV27	TRBJ2-4	TRBD1
TGTGCCACCAGCAGAGATGACCGGGCGTCCTACAATGAGCAGTTCTTC	CATSRDDRASYNEQFF	few	TRBV15	TRBJ2-1	.
TGTGCCAGCAGCCGCGGACAGGGCTGGTTAGATACGCAGTATTTT	CASSRGQGWLDTQYF	many	TRBV14	TRBJ2-3	TRBD1
TGTGCCAGCTCATCGGGACTAGCGGGATACTACAATGAGCAGTTCTTC	CASSSGLAGYYNEQFF	many	TRBV18	TRBJ2-1	TRBD2
TGTGCCACCAGTGATCCCGCCGGGACAGGGACGAACAATGAGCAGTTCTTC	CATSDPAGTGTNNEQFF	.	TRBV24-1	TRBJ2-1	TRBD1
TGCAGTGCTAGATCTTGGCCGATCATAGCGGGAGAGTACACAGATACGCAGTATTTT	CSARSWPIIAGEYTDTQYF	few	TRBV20-1	TRBJ2-3	TRBD2
TGCAGTGCCAAAAATGGGGATAGCGGGAGTTCGGTCACCGGGGAGCTGTTTTTT	CSAKNGDSGSSVTGELFF	many	TRBV20-1	TRBJ2-2	TRBD2
TGTGCCAGCAGCGGCCGGGACTACAACTTAAACTATGGCTACACCTTC	CASSGRDYNLNYGYTF	many	TRBV9	TRBJ1-2	.
TGTGCCAGCAGCCAAGAACGAGTCCTAGGGGAAACTGAAGCTTTCTTT	CASSQERVLGETEAFF	many	TRBV4-2	TRBJ1-1	.
TGTGCCAGCAGTTACTCGATCCCGGACACCGGGGAGCTGTTTTTT	CASSYSIPDTGELFF	many	TRBV6-5	TRBJ2-2	.
TGTGCCAGCAGTGAGTTCGGATTGGGGACTACCTACGAGCAGTACTTC	CASSEFGLGTTYEQYF	.	TRBV2	TRBJ2-7	TRBD2
TGTGCCAGCAGCTTGGGTTATGGGAGCGGCACCGGGGAGCTGTTTTTT	CASSLGYGSGTGELFF	many	TRBV5-8	TRBJ2-2	.
TGTGCCAGCTCACGGGTGGGCCCGGGGAGAGCCTACAATGAGCAGTTCTTC	CASSRVGPGRAYNEQFF	many	TRBV18	TRBJ2-1	.
TGTGCCATCCGAACCGGGACTAGCGGGAGGAGGGATGAGCAGTTCTTC	CAIRTGTSGRRDEQFF	few	TRBV10-3	TRBJ2-1	TRBD2
TGTGCCAGCAGTGGGTCGTCTAGCGGGAAAGAGACCCAGTACTTC	CASSGSSSGKETQYF	many	TRBV25-1	TRBJ2-5	TRBD2
TGTGCCAGCCTCCGGGACCAGTCCTTGAATGAGCAGTTCTTC	CASLRDQSLNEQFF	.	TRBV2	TRBJ2-1	.
TGTGCCATCAGTGAGTCTGTCATGCGGACTAGCGGGATGAACAATGAGCAGTTCTTC	CAISESVMRTSGMNNEQFF	many	TRBV10-3	TRBJ2-1	TRBD2
TGTGCCAGCAGCCTAGGACTAGCGGGCCACACAGATACGCAGTATTTT	CASSLGLAGHTDTQYF	many	TRBV7-3	TRBJ2-3	TRBD2
TGTGCCAGCGAGAGGGCGGGAGTTATCACCGGGGAGCTGTTTTTT	CASERAGVITGELFF	few	TRBV6-1	TRBJ2-2	TRBD2
TGCGCCAGCAGCAAATTGGGACTAGCGGGTGAGGCGATGGAGCAGTTCTTC	CASSKLGLAGEAMEQFF	few	TRBV5-1	TRBJ2-1	TRBD2
TGTGCCAGCAGTTTTCGTCACCCTAAAGGGCGGAGCTCCTACAATGAGCAGTTCTTC	CASSFRHPKGRSSYNEQFF	many	TRBV27	TRBJ2-1	.
TGTGCCAGCAGTTCCACCAGACTTATGTTCACAGATACGCAGTATTTT	CASSSTRLMFTDTQYF	many	TRBV28	TRBJ2-3	.
TGTGCCAGCAGTGAACCTCCCGCCTACGAGCAGTACTTC	CASSEPPAYEQYF	many	TRBV2	TRBJ2-7	.
TGCAGTATGGGACTAGCGGAAAATACGCAGTATTTT	CSMGLAENTQYF	many	TRBV29-1	TRBJ2-3	TRBD2
TGTGCCAGCAGCCTACGCGGGGAGAGCTCCTACAATGAGCAGTTCTTC	CASSLRGESSYNEQFF	few	TRBV5-6	TRBJ2-1	.
TGTGCCACCAGCAGACTACAGGGGAGTGAGCCCCAGCATTTT	CATSRLQGSEPQHF	many	TRBV15	TRBJ1-5	TRBD1
TGCGCCAGCAGTCTGATACAGGGGGTACCCCCACCCCTCCACTTT	CASSLIQGVPPPLHF	.	TRBV4-1	TRBJ1-6	TRBD1
TGTGCCAGCAGCTTAGGAGGGACCTCGAACACCGGGGAGCTGTTTTTT	CASSLGGTSNTGELFF	.	TRBV7-9	TRBJ2-2	.
TGTGCCAGCTCACCGTCCGACAGCTACGAGCAGTACTTC	CASSPSDSYEQYF	many	TRBV18	TRBJ2-7	.
TGTGCCAGCAGTAGGTACAGGGACACCGGGGAGCTGTTTTTT	CASSRYRDTGELFF	.	TRBV6-4	TRBJ2-2	.
TGTGCCAGCCATAAAGGCAGGGCCCCCCCCACACCTCAAGAGACCCAGTACTTC	CASHKGRAPPTPQETQYF	many	TRBV6-1	TRBJ2-5	.
TGTGCCAGCAGTTCCGGACTGCCGATAATGAAAAGTCTGTTTTTT	CASSSGLPIMKSLFF	many	TRBV28	TRBJ1-4	.
TGTGCCAGCAACCGCGGGGGGCCCTATCAGCCCCAGCATTTT	CASNRGGPYQPQHF	many	TRBV27	TRBJ1-5	.
TGTGCCTGGGCGGCCCAAAACGGGGTTCAAGAGACCCAGTACTTC	CAWAAQNGVQETQYF	many	TRBV30	TRBJ2-5	.